This T cell receptor (beta chain) was identified during a study of T cell repertoires in cytomegalovirus infection (dated by TCRdb to between 2018 and 2020). For context, the study as a whole: Donor HLA type was relevant to the analysis, because carriage of CMV infection together with the matching HLA type was indicated by public TCR beta signatures.

Instrument used: Illumina HiSeq 1500. TCRdb applied fastp at Q25 and MiXCR to the public reads, then kept only in-frame beta chains. When rows share a CDR3 protein, they turn into one entry using the most common DNA and genes. The sample table records roughly 49,000 distinct CDR3 sequences; 20% of these occur just once. Around 18% of the sample belongs to the ten largest clones. Paper-wide results and their limitations: In both this cohort and an independent cohort of over 350 donors, the cumulative frequency of public TCR beta family members distinguished carriers of CMV infection plus the relevant HLA type. In the ex vivo response, HLA-C-restricted CMV-specific TCR beta clonotypes were dominant, and in two of eight donors the single most frequent clonotype came from this HLA-C-restricted group.

From the cysteine through the phenylalanine, the CDR3 covers 16 amino acids. Only CDR3 DNA is held: 48 bases, read in frame from base 1. Trimming leaves V shorter by 3 bases and J shorter by 6 bases, with the junction holding 10 bases beyond the gene matches. In the case of this clonotype: This clone's antigen is unknown. No much larger clonotype is one base removed from it; base qualities were not supplied.

The chain couples TRBV12-3 or TRBV12-4 to TRBJ2-1, with 8 bases in between that match TRBD2. The sequencing input was PBMCs, sequenced either directly or after in vitro stimulation (not recorded which). This clonotype was sampled from a human donor in good health (CMV status not recorded). Some clones in this sample may be carry-over from other donors' samples. The nucleotide sequence reads TGTGCCAGCAGTTTGGGGGGCGCGGGGGGATTCAATGAGCAGTTCTTC. Its translation is CASSLGGAGGFNEQFF.